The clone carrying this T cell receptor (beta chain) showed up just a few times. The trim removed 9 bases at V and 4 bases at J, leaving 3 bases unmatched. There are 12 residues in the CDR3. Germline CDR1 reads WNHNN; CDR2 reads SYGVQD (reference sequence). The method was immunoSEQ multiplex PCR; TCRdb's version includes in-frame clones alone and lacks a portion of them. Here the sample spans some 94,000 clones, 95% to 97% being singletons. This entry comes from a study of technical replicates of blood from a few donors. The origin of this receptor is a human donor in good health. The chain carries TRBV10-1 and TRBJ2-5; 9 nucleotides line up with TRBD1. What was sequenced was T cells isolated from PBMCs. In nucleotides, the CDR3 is TGCGCCAGTTCGGACAGGGGAGAGACCCAGTACTTC. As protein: CASSDRGETQYF.